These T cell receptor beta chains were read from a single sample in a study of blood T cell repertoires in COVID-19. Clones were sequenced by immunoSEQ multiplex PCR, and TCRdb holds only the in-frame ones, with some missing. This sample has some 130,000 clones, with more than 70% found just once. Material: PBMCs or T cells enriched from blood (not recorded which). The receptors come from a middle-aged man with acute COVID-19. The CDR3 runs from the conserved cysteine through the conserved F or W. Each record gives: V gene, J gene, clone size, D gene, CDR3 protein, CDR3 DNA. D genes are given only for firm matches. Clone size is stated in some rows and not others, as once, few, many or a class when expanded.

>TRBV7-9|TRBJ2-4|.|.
CASRPSGGLIQYF
TGTGCCAGCAGACCCTCTGGAGGTCTCATTCAGTACTTC
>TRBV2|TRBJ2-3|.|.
CASSEQGNTQYF
TGTGCCAGCAGTGAACAGGGTAATACGCAGTATTTT
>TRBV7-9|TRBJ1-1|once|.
CASSPPRGSTEAFF
TGTGCCAGCAGCCCTCCAAGGGGGTCTACAGAAGCTTTCTTT
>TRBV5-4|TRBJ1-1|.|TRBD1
CASSLGDRGLPEAFF
TGTGCCAGCAGCTTGGGGGACAGGGGGCTGCCTGAAGCTTTCTTT
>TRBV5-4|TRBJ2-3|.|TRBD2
CASSYQAGGDTDTQYF
TGTGCCAGCAGTTATCAAGCGGGAGGGGACACAGATACGCAGTATTTT
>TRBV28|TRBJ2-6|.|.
CASSLQGWAGANVLTF
TGTGCCAGCAGTTTGCAGGGGTGGGCTGGGGCCAACGTCCTGACTTTC
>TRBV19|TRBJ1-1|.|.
CASSFGGGGTEAFF
TGTGCCAGTAGCTTCGGGGGGGGAGGCACTGAAGCTTTCTTT
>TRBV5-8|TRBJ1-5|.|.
CASSFWGAGAFVSNQPQHF
TGTGCCAGCAGCTTTTGGGGTGCAGGGGCCTTCGTTAGCAATCAGCCCCAGCATTTT
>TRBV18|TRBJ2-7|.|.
CASSPGSVREQYF
TGTGCCAGCTCACCCGGGTCGGTTCGTGAGCAGTACTTC
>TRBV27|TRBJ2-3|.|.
CAIRKEGSRITDTQYF
TGTGCCATCCGGAAGGAGGGCTCGCGCATCACAGATACGCAGTATTTT
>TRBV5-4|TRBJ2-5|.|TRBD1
CASSSPDRGSQETQYF
TGTGCCAGCAGTTCTCCGGACAGGGGGTCCCAAGAGACCCAGTACTTC
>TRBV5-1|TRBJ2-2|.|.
CASSYTSGFYTGELFF
TGCGCCAGCAGCTATACCAGTGGTTTCTACACCGGGGAGCTGTTTTTT
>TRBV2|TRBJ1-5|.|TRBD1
CASSRGDRDQPQHF
TGTGCCAGCAGTAGAGGGGACAGGGACCAGCCCCAGCATTTT
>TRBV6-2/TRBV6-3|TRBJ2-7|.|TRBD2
CASSYFAGVAGEQYF
TGTGCCAGCAGTTACTTCGCGGGGGTCGCGGGGGAGCAGTACTTC
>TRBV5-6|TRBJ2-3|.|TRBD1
CASRTGTGVDTQYF
TGTGCCAGCAGAACCGGGACAGGGGTAGATACGCAGTATTTT
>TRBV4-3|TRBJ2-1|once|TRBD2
CASSQEWLAGEYEQFF
TGCGCCAGCAGCCAAGAATGGCTAGCGGGGGAGTATGAGCAGTTCTTC
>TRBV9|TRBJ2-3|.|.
CASSAEGSTDTQYF
TGTGCCAGCAGCGCCGAGGGAAGCACAGATACGCAGTATTTT
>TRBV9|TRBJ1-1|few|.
CASSAPPGGNTEAFF
TGTGCCAGCAGCGCTCCGCCGGGGGGGAACACTGAAGCTTTCTTT
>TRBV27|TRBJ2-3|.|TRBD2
CASSTRTSGSTDTQYF
TGTGCCAGCAGTACCCGGACTAGCGGTAGCACAGATACGCAGTATTTT
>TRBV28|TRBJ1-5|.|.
CASSPLTQSNQPQHF
TGTGCCAGCAGTCCGCTAACACAGAGCAATCAGCCCCAGCATTTT
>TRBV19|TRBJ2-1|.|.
CASSIAAESSYNEQFF
TGTGCCAGTAGTATAGCTGCGGAAAGCTCCTACAATGAGCAGTTCTTC
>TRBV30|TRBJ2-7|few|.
CAWSGSGALYEQYF
TGTGCCTGGAGTGGATCGGGAGCTCTCTACGAGCAGTACTTC
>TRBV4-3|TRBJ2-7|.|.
CASSQDTVRGGLVNEQYF
TGCGCCAGCAGCCAAGACACGGTTAGGGGGGGCCTAGTAAACGAGCAGTACTTC
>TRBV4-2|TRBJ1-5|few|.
CASSQHRAGNQPQHF
TGTGCCAGCAGCCAACACAGGGCAGGCAATCAGCCCCAGCATTTT
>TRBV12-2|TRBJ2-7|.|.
CASRLYRIHYEQYF
TGTGCAAGTCGCTTATACAGGATCCACTACGAGCAGTACTTC
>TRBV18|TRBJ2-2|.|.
CASSLGPNTGELFF
TGTGCCAGCTCATTGGGCCCAAACACCGGGGAGCTGTTTTTT
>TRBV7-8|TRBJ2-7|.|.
CASSLGQVYEQYF
TGTGCCAGCAGCTTAGGACAGGTCTACGAGCAGTACTTC
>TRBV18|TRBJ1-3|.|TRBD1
CASSPRGQNSGNTIYF
TGTGCCAGCTCACCAAGGGGACAGAACTCTGGAAACACCATATATTTT
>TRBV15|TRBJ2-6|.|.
CATSRDRGANVLTF
TGTGCCACCAGCAGAGATCGGGGGGCCAACGTCCTGACTTTC
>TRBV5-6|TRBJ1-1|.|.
CASRRDTEAFF
TGTGCCAGCAGGAGGGACACTGAAGCTTTCTTT
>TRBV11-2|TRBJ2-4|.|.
CASSRNQAGDIQYF
TGTGCCAGCAGCCGAAATCAAGCAGGGGACATTCAGTACTTC
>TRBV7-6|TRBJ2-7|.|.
CASSEGGGGDEQYF
TGTGCCAGCAGCGAAGGGGGGGGAGGGGACGAGCAGTACTTC
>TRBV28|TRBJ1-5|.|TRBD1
CASSLLPGQGSGNQPQHF
TGTGCCAGCAGTTTACTCCCGGGACAGGGGAGCGGCAATCAGCCCCAGCATTTT
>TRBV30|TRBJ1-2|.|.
CAWSLQGNYGYTF
TGTGCCTGGAGCCTACAGGGTAACTATGGCTACACCTTC
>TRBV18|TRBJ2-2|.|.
CASSPFRTDGLKELFF
TGTGCCAGCTCACCCTTCCGAACGGACGGACTCAAGGAGCTGTTTTTT
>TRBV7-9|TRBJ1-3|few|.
CASSLLRGSTGNTIYF
TGTGCCAGCAGCTTACTACGGGGGAGCACTGGAAACACCATATATTTT